This T cell receptor (beta chain) was identified in a study of T cell responses to AZD1222 COVID-19 vaccine. Broader study findings: Along spike, vaccine-associated CD4 TCRs were found throughout, with dominance at 160-218 and 743-854. Just five or six AZD1222 recipients were seropositive at baseline. Repertoire sampling was restricted to post-peak T cell response timepoints. Among spike-specific TCRs, nearly half reportedly target unmutated variant regions.

With respect to this clone: The antigen remains unidentified.

Some clones are missing from TCRdb's copy, which holds only in-frame ones; the method was immunoSEQ multiplex PCR. The sample contains approximately 30,000 clones, approximately 86% of which appear only once. The source was peripheral blood, collected on day 0 of AZD1222 vaccination. The clonotype comes from an adult in good health.

CDR3 sequence reads: CASGERETQYF. The CDR3, as DNA: TGTGCCAGTGGGGAGCGGGAGACCCAGTACTTC. The rearrangement links TRBV19 to TRBJ2-5; tentative D call: TRBD2 (5 bases). Trimming took 8 bases from V and 5 from J, leaving 9 bases between them. This CDR3 spans 11 amino acids. From germline, CDR1 is LNHDA and CDR2 SQIVND (reference sequence).